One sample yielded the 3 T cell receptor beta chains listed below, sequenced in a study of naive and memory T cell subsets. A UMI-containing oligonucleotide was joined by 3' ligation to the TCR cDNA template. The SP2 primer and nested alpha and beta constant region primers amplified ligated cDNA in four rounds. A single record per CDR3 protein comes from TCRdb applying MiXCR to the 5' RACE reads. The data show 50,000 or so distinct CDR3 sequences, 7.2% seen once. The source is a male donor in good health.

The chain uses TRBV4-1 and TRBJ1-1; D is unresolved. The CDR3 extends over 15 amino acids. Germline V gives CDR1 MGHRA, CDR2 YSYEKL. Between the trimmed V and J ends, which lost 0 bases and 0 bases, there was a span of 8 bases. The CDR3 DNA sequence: TGCGCCAGCAGCCAAGATTGGGTCCTGAACACTGAAGCTTTCTTT. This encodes CASSQDWVLNTEAFF.

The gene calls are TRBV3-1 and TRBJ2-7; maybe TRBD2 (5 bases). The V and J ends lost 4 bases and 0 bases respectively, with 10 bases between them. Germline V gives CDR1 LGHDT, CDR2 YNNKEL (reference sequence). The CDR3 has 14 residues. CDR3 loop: CASSPGSNSYEQYF. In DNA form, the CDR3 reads TGTGCCAGCAGCCCGGGGTCAAACTCCTACGAGCAGTACTTC.

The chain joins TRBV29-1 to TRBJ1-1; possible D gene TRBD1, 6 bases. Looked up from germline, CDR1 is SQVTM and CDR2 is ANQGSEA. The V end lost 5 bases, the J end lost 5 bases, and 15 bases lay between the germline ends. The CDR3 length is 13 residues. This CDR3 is CSVKGRGGTEAFF. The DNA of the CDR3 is TGCAGCGTTAAAGGGAGAGGGGGGACTGAAGCTTTCTTT.